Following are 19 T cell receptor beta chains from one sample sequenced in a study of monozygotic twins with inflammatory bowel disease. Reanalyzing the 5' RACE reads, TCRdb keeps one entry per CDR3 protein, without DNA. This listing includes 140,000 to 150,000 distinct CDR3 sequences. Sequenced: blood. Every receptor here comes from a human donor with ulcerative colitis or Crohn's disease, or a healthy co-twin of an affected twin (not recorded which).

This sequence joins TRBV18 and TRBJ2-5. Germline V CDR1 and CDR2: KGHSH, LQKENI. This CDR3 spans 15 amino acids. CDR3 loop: CASSPLVSNQETQYF.

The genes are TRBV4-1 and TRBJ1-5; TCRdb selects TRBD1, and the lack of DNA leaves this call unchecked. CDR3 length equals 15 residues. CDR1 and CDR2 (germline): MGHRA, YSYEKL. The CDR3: CASSQAIQGLQPQHF.

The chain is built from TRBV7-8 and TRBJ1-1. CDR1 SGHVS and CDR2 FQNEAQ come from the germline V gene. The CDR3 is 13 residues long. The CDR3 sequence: CASSLQQNTEAFF.

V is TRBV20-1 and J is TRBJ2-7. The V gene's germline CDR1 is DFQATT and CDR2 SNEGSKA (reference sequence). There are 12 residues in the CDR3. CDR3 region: CSALWESYEQYF.

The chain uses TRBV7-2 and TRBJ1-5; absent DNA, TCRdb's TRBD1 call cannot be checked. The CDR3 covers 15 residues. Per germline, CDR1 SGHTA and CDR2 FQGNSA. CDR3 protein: CASSGGIYSNQPQHF.

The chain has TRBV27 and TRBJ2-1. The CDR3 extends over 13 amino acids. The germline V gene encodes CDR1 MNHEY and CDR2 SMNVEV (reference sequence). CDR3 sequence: CASSIDGYNEQFF.

This CDR3 is CASSQGPVGSYNSPLHF. This chain links TRBV7-3 with TRBJ1-6; with no DNA, the TCRdb D assignment of TRBD1 cannot be verified. Germline V CDR1 and CDR2: SGHTA, FQGTGA. The length of the CDR3 is 17 residues.

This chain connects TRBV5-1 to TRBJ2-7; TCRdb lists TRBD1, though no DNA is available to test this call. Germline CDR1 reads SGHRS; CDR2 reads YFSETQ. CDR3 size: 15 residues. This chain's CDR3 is CASSLRQGRDYEQYF. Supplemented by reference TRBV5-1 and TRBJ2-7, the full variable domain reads KAGVTQTPRYLIKTRGQQVTLSCSPISGHRSVSWYQQTPGQGLQFLFEYFSETQRNKGNFPGRFSGRQFSNSRSEMNVSTLELGDSALYLCASSLRQGRDYEQYFGPGTRLTVT.

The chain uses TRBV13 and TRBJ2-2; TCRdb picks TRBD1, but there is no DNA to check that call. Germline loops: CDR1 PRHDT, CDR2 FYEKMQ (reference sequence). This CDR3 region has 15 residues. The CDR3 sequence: CASRNYRGNTGELFF.

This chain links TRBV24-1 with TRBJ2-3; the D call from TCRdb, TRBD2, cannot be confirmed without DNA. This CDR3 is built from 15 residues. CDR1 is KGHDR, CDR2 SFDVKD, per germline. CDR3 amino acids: CATSGGPTATDTQYF.

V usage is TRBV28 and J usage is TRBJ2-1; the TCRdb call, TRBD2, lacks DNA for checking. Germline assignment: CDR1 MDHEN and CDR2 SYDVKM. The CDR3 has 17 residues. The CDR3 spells CASTPSGSSLFNNEQFF.

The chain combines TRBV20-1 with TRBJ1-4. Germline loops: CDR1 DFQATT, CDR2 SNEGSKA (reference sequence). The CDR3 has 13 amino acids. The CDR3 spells CSARSSLNEKLFF.

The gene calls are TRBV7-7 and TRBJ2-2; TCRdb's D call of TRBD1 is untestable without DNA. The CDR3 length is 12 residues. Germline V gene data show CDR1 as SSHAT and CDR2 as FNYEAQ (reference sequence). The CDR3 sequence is CASRGATGELFF.

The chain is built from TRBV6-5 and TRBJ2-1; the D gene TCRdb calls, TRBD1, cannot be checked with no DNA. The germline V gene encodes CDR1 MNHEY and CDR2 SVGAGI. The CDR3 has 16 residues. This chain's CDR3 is CASSSPGQSSYNEQFF.

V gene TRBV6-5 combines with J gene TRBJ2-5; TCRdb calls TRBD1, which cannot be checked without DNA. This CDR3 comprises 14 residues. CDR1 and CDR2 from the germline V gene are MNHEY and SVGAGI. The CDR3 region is CASSYLNRGETQYF.

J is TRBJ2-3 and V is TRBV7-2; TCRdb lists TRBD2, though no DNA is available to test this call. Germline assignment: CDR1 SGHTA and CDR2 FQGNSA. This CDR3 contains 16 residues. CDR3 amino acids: CASSSGLAGGTDTQYF.

CDR3 sequence reads: CAAQKKKGDSNQPQHF. The chain links TRBV6-1 to TRBJ1-5; lacking DNA, the TRBD1 call made by TCRdb goes unchecked. The V gene's germline CDR1 is MNHNS and CDR2 SASEGT. This CDR3 has 16 amino acids.

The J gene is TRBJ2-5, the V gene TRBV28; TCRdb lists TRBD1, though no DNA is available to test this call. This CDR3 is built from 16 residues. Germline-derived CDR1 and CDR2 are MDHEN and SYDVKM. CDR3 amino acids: CASSRAGANVQETQYF.

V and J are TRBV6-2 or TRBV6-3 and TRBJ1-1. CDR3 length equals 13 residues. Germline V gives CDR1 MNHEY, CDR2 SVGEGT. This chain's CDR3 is CASSYSWGTEAFF.